A selection of T cell receptor beta chains follows, all from one sample in a study of identical twins. MiXCR, applied by TCRdb to the 5' RACE reads, yields one record per CDR3 protein. The sample includes hundreds of thousands of distinct CDR3 sequences, roughly 6.6% of them seen just once. These data also formed part of another study, on yellow fever vaccine responses in identical twins.

Sequencing was carried out using PBMCs. These receptors were collected from a young woman in good health. Each CDR3 is given with its conserved first and last residue. The D gene is left open where the match is weak. Not all rows give a size; the values are once, few, many and, for expanded clones, a class.

V gene: TRBV5-1; CDR3 length: 15; D gene: TRBD1; J gene: TRBJ2-1; clone size: .; CDR3 protein: CASSYGQAPGNEQFF; CDR3 DNA: TGCGCCAGCAGCTACGGACAGGCTCCTGGGAATGAGCAGTTCTTC
V gene: TRBV15; CDR3 length: 16; D gene: .; J gene: TRBJ1-5; clone size: few; CDR3 protein: CATSPWGPTRNQPQHF; CDR3 DNA: TGTGCCACCAGCCCCTGGGGCCCCACCCGTAATCAGCCCCAGCATTTT
V gene: TRBV2; CDR3 length: 13; D gene: TRBD1; J gene: TRBJ2-1; clone size: many; CDR3 protein: CASSGQGFHEQFF; CDR3 DNA: TGTGCCAGCTCCGGACAGGGGTTCCATGAGCAGTTCTTC
V gene: TRBV28; CDR3 length: 15; D gene: TRBD2; J gene: TRBJ2-1; clone size: many; CDR3 protein: CASRHTSGSYNEQFF; CDR3 DNA: TGTGCCAGCAGGCACACTAGCGGATCCTACAATGAGCAGTTCTTC
V gene: TRBV12-3/TRBV12-4; CDR3 length: 14; D gene: .; J gene: TRBJ1-6; clone size: .; CDR3 protein: CASTAQPLGSPLHF; CDR3 DNA: TGTGCCAGCACCGCCCAGCCCTTGGGTTCACCCCTCCACTTT
V gene: TRBV18; CDR3 length: 16; D gene: TRBD2; J gene: TRBJ2-2; clone size: few; CDR3 protein: CASSPPSGRPTGELFF; CDR3 DNA: TGTGCCAGCTCACCACCTAGCGGGAGACCCACCGGGGAGCTGTTTTTT
V gene: TRBV27; CDR3 length: 14; D gene: .; J gene: TRBJ2-3; clone size: few; CDR3 protein: CASWEPGLGGSQYF; CDR3 DNA: TGTGCCAGCTGGGAACCGGGACTGGGGGGTTCGCAGTATTTT
V gene: TRBV9; CDR3 length: 15; D gene: .; J gene: TRBJ2-3; clone size: few; CDR3 protein: CASSSDYFLTDTQYF; CDR3 DNA: TGTGCCAGCAGCTCCGACTACTTCCTCACAGATACGCAGTATTTT
V gene: TRBV5-1; CDR3 length: 15; D gene: TRBD1; J gene: TRBJ2-4; clone size: many; CDR3 protein: CASSDRTGYWNIQYF; CDR3 DNA: TGCGCCAGCAGCGATCGGACAGGGTATTGGAACATTCAGTACTTC
V gene: TRBV29-1; CDR3 length: 15; D gene: .; J gene: TRBJ2-5; clone size: many; CDR3 protein: CSVEDREHLGRSQYF; CDR3 DNA: TGCAGCGTTGAAGATAGGGAGCACCTTGGGAGGAGCCAGTACTTC
V gene: TRBV11-2; CDR3 length: 14; D gene: TRBD1; J gene: TRBJ2-1; clone size: .; CDR3 protein: CASSSWDRGNEQFF; CDR3 DNA: TGTGCCAGCAGCTCCTGGGACAGGGGCAATGAGCAGTTCTTC
V gene: TRBV7-8; CDR3 length: 16; D gene: TRBD1; J gene: TRBJ2-3; clone size: many; CDR3 protein: CASSHRQGGYTDTQYF; CDR3 DNA: TGTGCCAGCAGTCACAGACAGGGGGGATACACAGATACGCAGTATTTT
V gene: TRBV7-9; CDR3 length: 15; D gene: .; J gene: TRBJ2-5; clone size: many; CDR3 protein: CASSPTTSTRETQYF; CDR3 DNA: TGTGCCAGCAGCCCTACGACATCCACCAGGGAGACCCAGTACTTC
V gene: TRBV24-1; CDR3 length: 16; D gene: TRBD1; J gene: TRBJ1-5; clone size: many; CDR3 protein: CATSDSATGANQPQHF; CDR3 DNA: TGTGCCACCAGTGATTCTGCGACAGGGGCCAATCAGCCCCAGCATTTT
V gene: TRBV11-2; CDR3 length: 13; D gene: .; J gene: TRBJ1-1; clone size: .; CDR3 protein: CASSGQWVTEAFF; CDR3 DNA: TGTGCCAGCAGCGGCCAGTGGGTCACTGAAGCTTTCTTT
V gene: TRBV29-1; CDR3 length: 14; D gene: TRBD2; J gene: TRBJ2-5; clone size: .; CDR3 protein: CSVGGGRIRETQYF; CDR3 DNA: TGCAGCGTTGGCGGCGGGAGGATCCGGGAGACCCAGTACTTC
V gene: TRBV9; CDR3 length: 14; D gene: TRBD2; J gene: TRBJ2-7; clone size: .; CDR3 protein: CASSVGLAEYEQYF; CDR3 DNA: TGTGCCAGCAGCGTAGGACTAGCGGAATACGAGCAGTACTTC
V gene: TRBV11-2; CDR3 length: 17; D gene: .; J gene: TRBJ2-1; clone size: .; CDR3 protein: CASSLGSEVFRHNEQFF; CDR3 DNA: TGTGCCAGCAGCTTAGGTTCGGAGGTTTTCCGGCACAATGAGCAGTTCTTC
V gene: TRBV10-1; CDR3 length: 14; D gene: .; J gene: TRBJ2-1; clone size: many; CDR3 protein: CASSDASPYNEQFF; CDR3 DNA: TGCGCCAGCAGTGACGCTTCTCCCTACAATGAGCAGTTCTTC
V gene: TRBV7-6; CDR3 length: 16; D gene: .; J gene: TRBJ2-3; clone size: .; CDR3 protein: CASSSHRGSNTDTQYF; CDR3 DNA: TGTGCCAGCAGCTCGCACCGGGGTTCCAACACAGATACGCAGTATTTT
V gene: TRBV20-1; CDR3 length: 12; D gene: .; J gene: TRBJ2-3; clone size: few; CDR3 protein: CSARGRIDTQYF; CDR3 DNA: TGCAGTGCTAGGGGTCGAATAGATACGCAGTATTTT
V gene: TRBV6-5; CDR3 length: 14; D gene: .; J gene: TRBJ2-5; clone size: few; CDR3 protein: CASSYSTGRETQYF; CDR3 DNA: TGTGCCAGCAGTTACTCGACGGGCAGAGAGACCCAGTACTTC
V gene: TRBV3-1; CDR3 length: 15; D gene: .; J gene: TRBJ2-3; clone size: .; CDR3 protein: CASSQAYRDMDTQYF; CDR3 DNA: TGTGCCAGCAGCCAAGCCTACAGGGATATGGATACGCAGTATTTT
V gene: TRBV28; CDR3 length: 13; D gene: .; J gene: TRBJ2-5; clone size: .; CDR3 protein: CASQEGDQETQYF; CDR3 DNA: TGTGCCAGCCAGGAGGGGGACCAAGAGACCCAGTACTTC
V gene: TRBV7-2; CDR3 length: 13; D gene: .; J gene: TRBJ2-7; clone size: few; CDR3 protein: CASSFTRPYEQYF; CDR3 DNA: TGTGCCAGCAGCTTTACCCGACCCTACGAGCAGTACTTC
V gene: TRBV7-9; CDR3 length: 15; D gene: .; J gene: TRBJ1-4; clone size: .; CDR3 protein: CASSLARPRGEKLFF; CDR3 DNA: TGTGCCAGCAGCTTAGCCCGCCCCCGGGGTGAAAAACTGTTTTTT
V gene: TRBV20-1; CDR3 length: 15; D gene: TRBD2; J gene: TRBJ2-5; clone size: many; CDR3 protein: CSASARGSYQETQYF; CDR3 DNA: TGCAGTGCTAGTGCGCGGGGGAGCTACCAAGAGACCCAGTACTTC
V gene: TRBV18; CDR3 length: 16; D gene: .; J gene: TRBJ2-2; clone size: few; CDR3 protein: CASSPPVGGGNRELFF; CDR3 DNA: TGTGCCAGCTCACCACCGGTCGGAGGGGGCAACCGGGAGCTGTTTTTT
V gene: TRBV6-2/TRBV6-3; CDR3 length: 16; D gene: TRBD2; J gene: TRBJ2-1; clone size: many; CDR3 protein: CASSRGTSGGSNEQFF; CDR3 DNA: TGTGCCAGCAGTAGGGGGACTAGCGGGGGGAGTAATGAGCAGTTCTTC
V gene: TRBV13; CDR3 length: 20; D gene: TRBD2; J gene: TRBJ2-1; clone size: .; CDR3 protein: CASSLVVGLARGGSYNEQFF; CDR3 DNA: TGTGCCAGCAGCTTAGTTGTCGGGCTAGCGCGGGGGGGCTCCTACAATGAGCAGTTCTTC
V gene: TRBV5-1; CDR3 length: 15; D gene: TRBD1; J gene: TRBJ2-3; clone size: few; CDR3 protein: CASSPEGQGRDTQYF; CDR3 DNA: TGCGCCAGCAGCCCGGAGGGACAGGGCAGAGATACGCAGTATTTT
V gene: TRBV9; CDR3 length: 16; D gene: .; J gene: TRBJ2-1; clone size: .; CDR3 protein: CASRAGVGGEGGEQFF; CDR3 DNA: TGTGCCAGCAGGGCAGGAGTCGGCGGGGAGGGGGGGGAGCAGTTCTTC
V gene: TRBV20-1; CDR3 length: 13; D gene: .; J gene: TRBJ2-3; clone size: .; CDR3 protein: CSARRGSMDTQYF; CDR3 DNA: TGCAGTGCCCGACGGGGTAGCATGGATACGCAGTATTTT
V gene: TRBV12-3/TRBV12-4; CDR3 length: 14; D gene: TRBD2; J gene: TRBJ2-3; clone size: few; CDR3 protein: CASNWGLAADTQYF; CDR3 DNA: TGTGCCAGCAACTGGGGACTAGCCGCAGATACGCAGTATTTT
V gene: TRBV2; CDR3 length: 11; D gene: .; J gene: TRBJ2-1; clone size: .; CDR3 protein: CASIWALEQFF; CDR3 DNA: TGTGCCAGCATCTGGGCTCTTGAGCAGTTCTTC
V gene: TRBV20-1; CDR3 length: 13; D gene: .; J gene: TRBJ1-5; clone size: .; CDR3 protein: CSASAPTNQPQHF; CDR3 DNA: TGCAGTGCTAGTGCTCCTACTAATCAGCCCCAGCATTTT
V gene: TRBV2; CDR3 length: 15; D gene: TRBD2; J gene: TRBJ2-5; clone size: few; CDR3 protein: CAIQNSGRPQETQYF; CDR3 DNA: TGTGCCATACAAAATAGCGGGAGGCCACAAGAGACCCAGTACTTC
V gene: TRBV10-3; CDR3 length: 17; D gene: .; J gene: TRBJ2-5; clone size: many; CDR3 protein: CAISESAVEAFQETQYF; CDR3 DNA: TGTGCCATCAGTGAGTCAGCCGTAGAGGCCTTCCAAGAGACCCAGTACTTC
V gene: TRBV10-3; CDR3 length: 14; D gene: .; J gene: TRBJ2-5; clone size: many; CDR3 protein: CAISESGGTETQYF; CDR3 DNA: TGTGCCATCAGTGAGTCTGGGGGGACAGAGACCCAGTACTTC
V gene: TRBV27; CDR3 length: 12; D gene: .; J gene: TRBJ2-7; clone size: .; CDR3 protein: CASSSGPPEQYF; CDR3 DNA: TGTGCCAGCAGTTCCGGTCCACCCGAGCAGTACTTC
V gene: TRBV4-1; CDR3 length: 15; D gene: .; J gene: TRBJ1-2; clone size: many; CDR3 protein: CASSRTQGFDYGYTF; CDR3 DNA: TGCGCCAGCAGCCGCACACAGGGTTTCGACTATGGCTACACCTTC
V gene: TRBV13; CDR3 length: 15; D gene: .; J gene: TRBJ1-1; clone size: .; CDR3 protein: CASSFERQRNTEAFF; CDR3 DNA: TGTGCCAGCAGCTTCGAACGGCAGAGGAACACTGAAGCTTTCTTT
V gene: TRBV7-9; CDR3 length: 14; D gene: .; J gene: TRBJ2-3; clone size: few; CDR3 protein: CASSSPGLTETQYF; CDR3 DNA: TGTGCCAGCAGCTCCCCGGGCCTTACCGAGACGCAGTATTTT
V gene: TRBV3-1; CDR3 length: 14; D gene: .; J gene: TRBJ2-5; clone size: many; CDR3 protein: CASSARDHRETQYF; CDR3 DNA: TGTGCCAGCAGCGCTCGGGACCATAGGGAGACCCAGTACTTC
V gene: TRBV20-1; CDR3 length: 14; D gene: .; J gene: TRBJ2-7; clone size: few; CDR3 protein: CSARDFAGSYEQYF; CDR3 DNA: TGCAGTGCTAGAGATTTTGCGGGGTCCTACGAGCAGTACTTC
V gene: TRBV5-1; CDR3 length: 15; D gene: TRBD1; J gene: TRBJ2-5; clone size: few; CDR3 protein: CASSSVRGLQETQYF; CDR3 DNA: TGCGCCAGCAGCTCCGTCAGGGGGCTTCAAGAGACCCAGTACTTC
V gene: TRBV7-9; CDR3 length: 15; D gene: .; J gene: TRBJ2-3; clone size: many; CDR3 protein: CASSLGASSTDTQYF; CDR3 DNA: TGTGCCAGCAGCTTAGGTGCTAGTAGCACAGATACGCAGTATTTT
V gene: TRBV15; CDR3 length: 16; D gene: .; J gene: TRBJ2-3; clone size: many; CDR3 protein: CATSSGELPGTDTQYF; CDR3 DNA: TGTGCCACCAGCAGCGGGGAGCTACCGGGCACAGATACGCAGTATTTT
V gene: TRBV3-1; CDR3 length: 15; D gene: TRBD1; J gene: TRBJ2-7; clone size: .; CDR3 protein: CASSSQDRKTYEQYF; CDR3 DNA: TGTGCCAGCAGCTCCCAGGACAGGAAAACCTACGAGCAGTACTTC
V gene: TRBV20-1; CDR3 length: 10; D gene: .; J gene: TRBJ2-1; clone size: .; CDR3 protein: CSARVKEQFF; CDR3 DNA: TGCAGTGCTAGAGTCAAGGAGCAGTTCTTC
V gene: TRBV29-1; CDR3 length: 12; D gene: TRBD1; J gene: TRBJ1-2; clone size: many; CDR3 protein: CSVLDREDGYTF; CDR3 DNA: TGCAGCGTTTTGGACAGGGAGGATGGCTACACCTTC
V gene: TRBV29-1; CDR3 length: 15; D gene: TRBD2; J gene: TRBJ2-7; clone size: .; CDR3 protein: CSVDPGLAGDYEQYF; CDR3 DNA: TGCAGCGTTGATCCCGGACTAGCGGGAGACTACGAGCAGTACTTC
V gene: TRBV5-1; CDR3 length: 14; D gene: TRBD2; J gene: TRBJ2-3; clone size: .; CDR3 protein: CASRLAAPTDTQYF; CDR3 DNA: TGCGCCAGCAGACTAGCGGCACCCACAGATACGCAGTATTTT
V gene: TRBV12-3/TRBV12-4; CDR3 length: 17; D gene: .; J gene: TRBJ1-2; clone size: few; CDR3 protein: CASSQGRTRRTQLGYTF; CDR3 DNA: TGTGCCAGCAGTCAAGGAAGAACCAGGAGAACTCAGTTGGGCTACACCTTC
V gene: TRBV20-1; CDR3 length: 13; D gene: .; J gene: TRBJ1-6; clone size: many; CDR3 protein: CSARGPYNSPLHF; CDR3 DNA: TGCAGTGCTCGGGGCCCCTATAATTCACCCCTCCACTTT
V gene: TRBV20-1; CDR3 length: 12; D gene: .; J gene: TRBJ1-1; clone size: .; CDR3 protein: CSAPALNTEAFF; CDR3 DNA: TGTAGTGCCCCTGCCCTGAACACTGAAGCTTTCTTT
V gene: TRBV7-3; CDR3 length: 15; D gene: TRBD2; J gene: TRBJ2-1; clone size: few; CDR3 protein: CASSPVSGIRNEQFF; CDR3 DNA: TGTGCCAGCAGCCCAGTCAGCGGGATAAGAAATGAGCAGTTCTTC